These T cell receptor beta chains were read from a single sample in a study of T cell responses to AZD1222 COVID-19 vaccine. Generated by immunoSEQ multiplex PCR, the TCRdb table keeps only in-frame clones and is missing some. The table records 95,000 to 130,000 clones, roughly 92% of them present only once. The material was peripheral blood, obtained 28 days after the second AZD1222 dose. Receptors originate from an adult who received the AZD1222 COVID-19 vaccine. Both conserved end residues are part of each CDR3. A D gene is named only where the DNA matches it firmly. Some rows mark clone size as missing; the rest say once, few, many or name a class of expanded clone.

size | J | V | D | DNA | CDR3
- | TRBJ2-5 | TRBV27 | - | TGTGCCAGCAGTTCCACTACAGGGTCCTACGAGACCCAGTACTTC | CASSSTTGSYETQYF
- | TRBJ2-1 | TRBV24-1 | - | TGTGCCACCAGGACGGGGGAGTACAATGAGCAGTTCTTC | CATRTGEYNEQFF
- | TRBJ2-3 | TRBV10-3 | - | TGTGCCATCAGTGAGAGCGCAAACACAGATACGCAGTATTTT | CAISESANTDTQYF
- | TRBJ2-7 | TRBV14 | - | TGTGCCAGCAGCCCGGCTTTTCCCTCCTACGAGCAGTACTTC | CASSPAFPSYEQYF
- | TRBJ2-1 | TRBV28 | TRBD1 | TGTGCCAGCAGCCCTCCGGGACAGGGTTGGAGTGAGCAGTTCTTC | CASSPPGQGWSEQFF
- | TRBJ2-3 | TRBV19 | TRBD1 | TGTGCCAGTAGCGCTGAACAGGGGGTCGAGGGGGCAGATACGCAGTATTTT | CASSAEQGVEGADTQYF
- | TRBJ1-4 | TRBV6-4 | - | TGTGCCAGCAGTCTTCAGGATGGGGAAAAACTGTTTTTT | CASSLQDGEKLFF
- | TRBJ2-7 | TRBV28 | TRBD2 | TGTGCCAGCAGTTTATCAAGCGGGAGGGCGACCTACGAGCAGTACTTC | CASSLSSGRATYEQYF
- | TRBJ1-6 | TRBV27 | TRBD1 | TGTGCCAGCAGTTGGGACAGCCACAATTCACCCCTCCACTTT | CASSWDSHNSPLHF
- | TRBJ1-2 | TRBV19 | - | TGTGCCAGTAGTATAGATCTTCGGTCTCCCTATGGCTACACCTTC | CASSIDLRSPYGYTF
- | TRBJ1-2 | TRBV2 | - | TGTGCCAGCAGCGCCGGGACGGACTATGGCTACACCTTC | CASSAGTDYGYTF
- | TRBJ1-1 | TRBV4-1 | TRBD1 | TGCGCCAGCAGCCTAACGGGACAGGGTGGGACTGAAGCTTTCTTT | CASSLTGQGGTEAFF
- | TRBJ2-1 | TRBV2 | TRBD2 | TGTGCCGGCGCTAGCGGAGCGCAGGAGGGCAATGAGCAGTTCTTC | CAGASGAQEGNEQFF
- | TRBJ2-7 | TRBV28 | TRBD2 | TGTGCCAGCAGTCCTAGCGGGACGCCGTCCTACGAGCAGTACTTC | CASSPSGTPSYEQYF
- | TRBJ2-3 | TRBV13 | TRBD1 | TGTGCCAGCAGCTTAGGGACAGGGCCAGTAGATACGCAGTATTTT | CASSLGTGPVDTQYF
- | TRBJ2-3 | TRBV28 | TRBD2 | TGTGCCAGCAGTAGGGCGGGAGGGCCCGGTGTAGTTCATAGAATCACAGATACGCAGTATTTT | CASSRAGGPGVVHRITDTQYF
- | TRBJ1-2 | TRBV12-3/TRBV12-4 | - | TGTGCCAGCAGTTTGCGGGGTAACTATGGCTACACCTTC | CASSLRGNYGYTF
- | TRBJ2-7 | TRBV4-2 | TRBD1 | TGTGCCAGCAGCTCCCGACAGGGGGGCGACGAGCAGTACTTC | CASSSRQGGDEQYF
- | TRBJ1-6 | TRBV10-2 | - | TGCGCCACCGGGCCCGCCGCCGTCTCACCCCTCCACTTT | CATGPAAVSPLHF
- | TRBJ1-2 | TRBV7-7 | TRBD1 | TGTGCTAGCAGAATGCGGGACAGGGGATATAACACCTTC | CASRMRDRGYNTF
- | TRBJ2-3 | TRBV12-3/TRBV12-4 | - | TGTGCCAGCAGTTTAGGAGGGGCAGGTACGCAGTATTTT | CASSLGGAGTQYF
once | TRBJ2-1 | TRBV15 | - | TGTGCCACCAGCAGAGATAATAGGAATGAGCAGTTCTTC | CATSRDNRNEQFF
- | TRBJ1-2 | TRBV6-5 | - | TGTGCCACAATGGAAAACTATGGCTACACCTTC | CATMENYGYTF
- | TRBJ2-1 | TRBV5-1 | - | TGCGCCAGCAGCTTGTTTCCGGGCGTCTCCTACAATGAGCAGTTCTTC | CASSLFPGVSYNEQFF
- | TRBJ1-4 | TRBV6-6 | TRBD1 | TGTGCCAGCAGTTCTGGACAGGGGAGAGAAAAACTGTTTTTT | CASSSGQGREKLFF
- | TRBJ1-3 | TRBV7-2 | - | TGTGCCAGCAGCTTAGGGGGTAGGGCAGGCTCTGGAAACACCATATATTTT | CASSLGGRAGSGNTIYF
- | TRBJ2-3 | TRBV18 | - | TGTGCCAGCTCACCGCAACCCAGGACAGTCACAGATACGCAGTATTTT | CASSPQPRTVTDTQYF
- | TRBJ2-1 | TRBV14 | - | TGTGCCAGCAGCCAAGATTATGGGGGGCTAACCTACAATGAGCAGTTCTTC | CASSQDYGGLTYNEQFF
- | TRBJ2-1 | TRBV3-1/TRBV3-2 | - | TGTGCCAGCAGCCAAGATTACGGGACTGGGGACAATGAGCAGTTCTTC | CASSQDYGTGDNEQFF
- | TRBJ1-2 | TRBV9 | - | TGTGCCAGCAGCGTACAGGCGACCCAGAGGAGGAACTATGGCTACACCTTC | CASSVQATQRRNYGYTF
- | TRBJ2-2 | TRBV2 | TRBD1 | TGTGCCAGCAGTTGGGACAGGGGCACCGGGGAGCTGTTTTTT | CASSWDRGTGELFF
- | TRBJ2-3 | TRBV11-3 | TRBD1 | TGTGCCAGCAGCCGGGACAGGGACACAGATACGCAGTATTTT | CASSRDRDTDTQYF
- | TRBJ1-2 | TRBV18 | - | TGTGCCAGCTCACCAAGACAGGAGGGGTACTATGGCTACACCTTC | CASSPRQEGYYGYTF
- | TRBJ2-5 | TRBV9 | - | TGTGCCAGCAGCGCACGGGATAGGGAGACCCAGTACTTC | CASSARDRETQYF
- | TRBJ2-2 | TRBV5-4 | - | TGTGCCAGCAGTTGGGACCGCAACACCGGGGAGCTGTTTTTT | CASSWDRNTGELFF
- | TRBJ1-1 | TRBV10-1 | - | TGCGCCAGCAGTGGAGACGGTTGGAACACTGAAGCTTTCTTT | CASSGDGWNTEAFF
once | TRBJ2-5 | TRBV5-1 | - | TGCGCCAGCAGAATCCAAGAGACCCAGTACTTC | CASRIQETQYF
- | TRBJ2-1 | TRBV6-7 | - | TGTGCCAGCAGTTACCGGAGACGCTCCTACAATGAGCAGTTCTTC | CASSYRRRSYNEQFF
- | TRBJ2-5 | TRBV11-2 | TRBD1 | TGTGCCAGCAGCCCTAGTGGGGGGACAGGGGGTTGGATAAAGACCCAGTACTTC | CASSPSGGTGGWIKTQYF
- | TRBJ2-4 | TRBV9 | - | TGTGCCAGCAGCCCCGGGCCCGCCACCCTAGCCAAAAACATTCAGTACTTC | CASSPGPATLAKNIQYF
- | TRBJ1-3 | TRBV29-1 | - | TGCAGCGTGTTGACAGGAGGACGCGAAAACACCATATATTTT | CSVLTGGRENTIYF
- | TRBJ1-6 | TRBV23-1 | - | TGCGCCAGCAGTCATATCCGGGGTCGGGATAATTCACCCCTCCACTTT | CASSHIRGRDNSPLHF
once | TRBJ2-1 | TRBV19 | - | TGTGCCAGTAGTGCGGCGGACCACTACAATGAGCAGTTCTTC | CASSAADHYNEQFF
- | TRBJ2-1 | TRBV5-1 | - | TGCGCCAGCAGCTTGGGCTTGAGCTCCTACAATGAGCAGTTCTTC | CASSLGLSSYNEQFF
- | TRBJ2-1 | TRBV5-6 | - | TGTGCCAGCAGCTTGGGGCCCCCTGATTCGGTCAATGAGCAGTTCTTC | CASSLGPPDSVNEQFF
- | TRBJ2-3 | TRBV19 | TRBD2 | TGTGCCAGTAGTCCCCGCTTAGCGGGAGGGCGACCCACGCAGTATTTT | CASSPRLAGGRPTQYF
- | TRBJ1-5 | TRBV11-2 | - | TGTGCCAGCAGCACGACTCATAATCAGCCCCAGCATTTT | CASSTTHNQPQHF
- | TRBJ1-4 | TRBV7-9 | - | TGTGCCAGCAGCCGTACAGGATTAACTAATGAAAAACTGTTTTTT | CASSRTGLTNEKLFF
- | TRBJ1-2 | TRBV28 | TRBD1 | TGTGCCAGCTGGGGACAGGGCTATGGCTACACCTTC | CASWGQGYGYTF
once | TRBJ2-5 | TRBV28 | TRBD2 | TGTGCCAGCAGCGGGGGGGGTAGGCAAGAGACCCAGTACTTC | CASSGGGRQETQYF
- | TRBJ2-7 | TRBV7-8 | - | TGTGCCAGCAGCTTCCGCGGACGGCACTCCTACGAGCAGTACTTC | CASSFRGRHSYEQYF
- | TRBJ1-6 | TRBV29-1 | TRBD1 | TGCAGCGTTAGGACAGGGGATTCACCCCTCCACTTT | CSVRTGDSPLHF
- | TRBJ1-4 | TRBV2 | - | TGTGCCAGTGTACTCGGGGGAACTAATGAAAAACTGTTTTTT | CASVLGGTNEKLFF
- | TRBJ1-5 | TRBV20-1 | - | TGCAGTGCTAGTCAAGGACAGCCAAATAATCAGCCCCAGCATTTT | CSASQGQPNNQPQHF
- | TRBJ2-1 | TRBV11-2 | TRBD2 | TGTGCCAGCAGCTTGGCGGGAGCCCCCTACAATGAGCAGTTCTTC | CASSLAGAPYNEQFF
once | TRBJ2-4 | TRBV6-2/TRBV6-3 | TRBD2 | TGTGCCAGCAGTCCCCGACTAGCGGGGGACATTCAGTACTTC | CASSPRLAGDIQYF
once | TRBJ2-7 | TRBV2 | - | TGTGCCAGCGAGGGGGGGGACAGAGGGTACGAGCAGTACTTC | CASEGGDRGYEQYF